The source of this T cell receptor (beta chain) is a study of OX40 agonist ivuxolimab in advanced cancers. Study in general: The eligibility criteria allowed prior anti-PD-1, anti-PD-L1 or anti-CTLA-4 therapy, and about 40% had some.

Trimming left V 5 bases short and J 5 bases short, with 18 bases between. Germline-derived CDR1 and CDR2 are SGHNT and YENEEA. The CDR3 loop spans 15 amino acids. Points from the study as a whole: CD8+ T cells (on average) carried more expanded clones than CD4+ T cells.

About this clone itself: Its target is not known.

The repertoire was sequenced with immunoSEQ multiplex PCR; TCRdb's copy has only in-frame clones and lacks some. The sample holds tens of thousands of clones, about 82% seen once. The starting material was CD4+ or CD8+ T cells sorted from blood, obtained in a trial of the OX40 agonist ivuxolimab. This TCR was recovered from an adult with an advanced solid tumor such as melanoma, head and neck, liver or kidney cancer. The J gene is TRBJ2-5, the V gene TRBV11-3; D is perhaps TRBD2 (7 bases). The CDR3 protein is CASSPWGGRVETQYF. The CDR3 nucleotides read TGTGCCAGCAGCCCCTGGGGGGGCAGGGTTGAGACCCAGTACTTC.